The present T cell receptor (beta chain) was sequenced within a study of beta chain features in type 1 diabetes. Whole-study context: Across all samples, about 100,000,000 sorted cells were examined. General study results and limits: People with Type 1 diabetes carried modestly yet significantly shorter TCRB CDR3s in all four CD4+ subsets. The study notes PCR might favor shorter templates equally in patients and controls.

As to this clone: Its matching antigen is unknown.

About 120 mL of blood, on average, came from one heparinised draw per donor. Using CD45RO/CCR7/CD25/CD127/CD95/CD27, CD4+ naive, central memory, regulatory and stem cell-like memory cells were sorted. The whole isolated RNA underwent reverse transcription, so sequencing captured expressed TCRB transcripts. Method: immunoSEQ multiplex PCR; TCRdb's copy keeps in-frame clones and lacks some. The table lists around 340,000 clones, roughly 9% of them singletons. Input material: central memory CD4+ T cells from blood. The origin of this receptor is a man between 25 and 39 years old with type 1 diabetes.

Here the CDR3 DNA reads TGTGCCAGCAGCGGAGGGACTAGCGCAGATACGCAGTATTTT. Translated: CASSGGTSADTQYF. The J gene is TRBJ2-3, the V gene TRBV11-2; 10 bases are a match to TRBD2. From germline, CDR1 is SGHAT and CDR2 FQNNGV. V lost 5 bases, J lost 4 bases, and 3 bases stayed unmatched. This CDR3 region has 14 residues.